The 27 T cell receptor beta chains given below trace back to one sample, sequenced in a study of blood T cell repertoires in COVID-19. Clones were read by immunoSEQ multiplex PCR, and TCRdb kept only the in-frame ones, dropping some. The repertoire holds under 300,000 clones, with around nine tenths as singletons. The sequenced sample consisted of peripheral blood. Receptors were obtained from a woman in her thirties or forties who had recovered from COVID-19.

V is TRBV7-2 and J is TRBJ2-7; D perhaps matches TRBD1 (5 bases). Germline CDR1 SGHTA, CDR2 FQGNSA. The germline V and J ends were trimmed by 1 base and 1 base, with 11 bases remaining between them. The CDR3 contains 15 residues. The CDR3 sequence: CASSLDARASYEQYF. Here the CDR3 DNA reads TGTGCCAGCAGCTTAGACGCCAGGGCATCCTACGAGCAGTACTTC.

This chain's CDR3 is CASSQEEQGTEQYF. CDR3 sequence (DNA): TGTGCCAGCAGCCAAGAGGAACAGGGGACCGAGCAGTACTTC. V is TRBV4-2 and J is TRBJ2-7; 7 nucleotides align to TRBD1. Germline lookup yields CDR1 LGHNA and CDR2 YNFKEQ. The CDR3 totals 14 residues. The junction had 5 bases not matched to a gene; V was cut back by 0 bases and J by 6 bases.

V gene TRBV7-3 combines with J gene TRBJ2-3; 11 bases fit TRBD1. J gave up 3 bases and V 1 base, and 6 bases lay outside the gene matches. The germline gives CDR1 SGHTA, CDR2 FQGTGA. This CDR3 contains 17 residues. The CDR3 sequence: CASSLMDRGQGTDTQYF. The CDR3 DNA reads as TGTGCCAGCAGCTTAATGGACAGGGGGCAAGGTACAGATACGCAGTATTTT.

This chain uses TRBV18 with TRBJ2-7; tentatively, D is TRBD2 (6 bases). This CDR3 comprises 14 residues. Germline-derived CDR1 and CDR2 are KGHSH and LQKENI. Between the trimmed V and J ends, which lost 3 bases and 0 bases, there was a span of 9 bases. In DNA, the CDR3 is TGTGCCAGCTCACCGGACGGGAGCTCCTACGAGCAGTACTTC. Protein: CASSPDGSSYEQYF.

The V call is TRBV12-3 or TRBV12-4, the J call TRBJ1-5; unclear D gene. The CDR3 consists of 12 residues. Trimming pared 3 bases from V and 5 bases from J, leaving 5 bases between. The CDR3 region has the DNA TGTGCCAGCAGTTTGCGGTATCAGCCCCAGCATTTT. Amino acid sequence: CASSLRYQPQHF.

The chain uses TRBV29-1 and TRBJ1-1; 7 nucleotides agree with TRBD1. Per germline, CDR1 SQVTM and CDR2 ANQGSEA. J lost 4 bases, V lost 4 bases, and 3 bases had no gene match. CDR3 length: 12 residues. The CDR3: CSVVTGVTEAFF. The CDR3 DNA is TGCAGCGTTGTTACAGGGGTCACTGAAGCTTTCTTT.

For the CDR3, the DNA is TGTGCCAGCAGTTACGTTTCAACGGGACAACACTACAATGAGCAGTTCTTC. As protein: CASSYVSTGQHYNEQFF. The chain has TRBV6-2 or TRBV6-3 and TRBJ2-1, with a possible D match to TRBD1 (6 bases). The CDR3 runs to 17 residues. The germline CDR1 and CDR2 sequences are MNHEY and SVGEGT. Trimming removed 2 bases at V and 3 bases at J, with 17 bases between.

The V call is TRBV5-1, the J call TRBJ2-7, with 12 bases fitting TRBD2. The CDR3 is made up of 19 amino acids. The germline gives CDR1 SGHRS, CDR2 YFSETQ. Trimming removed 0 bases from V and 0 bases from J; junction bases left unmatched: 10. This CDR3 reads CASSLGVLAGGPRSYEQYF. CDR3 nucleotides: TGCGCCAGCAGCTTGGGGGTCCTAGCGGGGGGGCCCCGCTCCTACGAGCAGTACTTC.

V is TRBV6-1 and J is TRBJ1-5; 7 bases align to TRBD1. Germline CDR1 MNHNS, CDR2 SASEGT. The CDR3 totals 17 residues. The junction had 14 bases not matched to a gene; V was cut back by 4 bases and J by 5 bases. CDR3 in DNA: TGTGCCAGCAGTGCGGGACAGCGAGGAGGTCGGGATCAGCCCCAGCATTTT. Its protein product is CASSAGQRGGRDQPQHF.

The chain links TRBV19 to TRBJ1-5; 7 positions match TRBD1. V shed 6 bases and J 3 bases; nucleotides not matched to a gene: 8. The CDR3 spans 15 residues. Germline V gives CDR1 LNHDA, CDR2 SQIVND (reference sequence). The CDR3 nucleotides are TGTGCCAGTAGAAGATCGGGACAGAACAATCAGCCCCAGCATTTT. Translated, it gives CASRRSGQNNQPQHF. The variable domain in full, completed from reference TRBV19 and TRBJ1-5, reads DGGITQSPKYLFRKEGQNVTLSCEQNLNHDAMYWYRQDPGQGLRLIYYSQIVNDFQKGDIAEGYSVSREKKESFPLTVTSAQKNPTAFYLCASRRSGQNNQPQHFGDGTRLSIL.

The chain couples TRBV9 to TRBJ1-1, with D possibly being TRBD1 (6 bases). Germline CDR1 and CDR2: SGDLS and YYNGEE. The CDR3 contains 14 residues. V lost 4 bases and J lost 1, with 11 bases in between. CDR3 residues: CASSPMGQNTEAFF. In nucleotides, the CDR3 is TGTGCCAGCAGCCCGATGGGACAGAACACTGAAGCTTTCTTT.

V usage is TRBV28 and J usage is TRBJ1-5, with a tentative D call TRBD1 (6 bases). V was cut by 6 bases and J by 2 bases, with 14 bases left in between. CDR3 length: 15 residues. Germline CDR1 and CDR2: MDHEN and SYDVKM. The DNA of the CDR3 is TGTGCCAGCAGATCAACAGGGAGTGGCAATCAGCCCCAGCATTTT. Protein: CASRSTGSGNQPQHF.

The rearrangement joins TRBV7-2 to TRBJ2-3; 7 nucleotides agree with TRBD2. The length of the CDR3 is 15 residues. The trim removed 5 bases at V and 2 bases at J, leaving 7 bases unmatched. Germline values: CDR1 SGHTA, CDR2 FQGNSA. DNA for the CDR3: TGTGCCAGCAGCACAAGAGGACTAGTCACAGATACGCAGTATTTT. Translation gives CASSTRGLVTDTQYF.

The rearrangement uses TRBV3-1 (or the pseudogene TRBV3-2) and TRBJ1-1, with 7 bases matching TRBD1. J was trimmed by 11 bases and V by 6 bases; bases with no gene match: 15. The CDR3 length is 14 residues. Germline V gives CDR1 LGHDT, CDR2 YNNKEL (reference sequence). The CDR3 loop reads CASRSTAGGWVAFF. CDR3 nucleotide sequence: TGTGCCAGCAGGTCTACGGCAGGGGGATGGGTCGCTTTCTTT.

This clone occurred a few times. The gene calls are TRBV29-1 and TRBJ2-5, with TRBD1 matching 12 bases. Looked up from germline, CDR1 is SQVTM and CDR2 is ANQGSEA. Germline trimming cut 0 bases from V and 2 bases from J; bases unmatched to any gene: 7. This CDR3 is built from 17 residues. The CDR3: CSVEDPGQGASQETQYF. The CDR3 DNA is TGCAGCGTTGAAGATCCGGGACAGGGGGCGTCTCAAGAGACCCAGTACTTC.

The chain uses TRBV6-2 or TRBV6-3 and TRBJ2-1; a weak D match, TRBD1 (6 bases). The CDR3 has 15 residues. CDR1 is MNHEY and CDR2 is SVGEGT in the germline V gene. The ends were cut back, 2 bases at V and 7 bases at J, with 15 bases in the middle. The CDR3 DNA sequence: TGTGCCAGCAGTTACGTTGGGGGCGTTGGTAATGAGCAGTTCTTC. This gives the protein CASSYVGGVGNEQFF.

This chain joins TRBV5-4 and TRBJ2-1; a weak D match, TRBD2 (6 bases). Germline CDR1 and CDR2: SGHNT and YYREEE (reference sequence). V lost 1 base to trimming and J lost 6 bases, with 11 bases between them. CDR3 size: 14 residues. The CDR3 nucleotides are TGTGCCAGCAGCTTGACGGGAGACCTCAATGAGCAGTTCTTC. Residues: CASSLTGDLNEQFF.

The V and J genes are TRBV27 and TRBJ1-2; 8 bases match TRBD1. The V gene's germline CDR1 is MNHEY and CDR2 SMNVEV (reference sequence). With V trimmed by 5 bases and J by 9 bases, 20 bases remained unmatched. The CDR3 has 17 amino acids. CDR3 sequence: CASSTKRDPDRGRRYTF. The CDR3 DNA is TGTGCCAGCAGTACCAAACGAGACCCCGACAGGGGTCGTCGCTACACCTTC.

V usage is TRBV5-1 and J usage is TRBJ2-2; 8 bases align to TRBD2. Germline V CDR1 and CDR2: SGHRS, YFSETQ. The CDR3 has 16 residues. Trimming took 1 base from V and 5 from J; bases not matched to a gene: 7. DNA of the CDR3: TGCGCCAGCAGCTTGATGGGACTAGAGGCTACCGGGGAGCTGTTTTTT. Encoded protein: CASSLMGLEATGELFF.

This sequence joins TRBV15 and TRBJ2-2; 11 nucleotides agree with TRBD2. CDR1 and CDR2 (germline): LNHNV, YYDKDF (reference sequence). Unmatched junction bases numbered 4, after V lost 1 base and J lost 6 bases. The CDR3 sequence is 16 residues long. CDR3 nucleotide sequence: TGTGCCACCAGCAGAGGGATAGCGGGAGGGTCCGGGGAGCTGTTTTTT. Translation: CATSRGIAGGSGELFF.

The chain has TRBV6-5 and TRBJ1-3, with 9 bases aligning to TRBD1. The V segment lost 6 bases and the J segment 2 bases; nucleotides outside the gene matches: 2. The germline V gene has CDR1 MNHEY and CDR2 SVGAGI. This CDR3 region has 14 residues. CDR3 nucleotide sequence: TGTGCCAGCAGCCGGGACAGGGCTGGAAACACCATATATTTT. It codes for CASSRDRAGNTIYF.

The chain is built from TRBV19 and TRBJ2-4; D unresolved. Germline assignment: CDR1 LNHDA and CDR2 SQIVND (reference sequence). The CDR3 length is 12 residues. V lost 5 bases, J lost 9 bases, and 11 bases lay in between. CDR3 region: CASSPQTGIQYF. Written as DNA, the CDR3 is TGTGCCAGTAGTCCTCAGACTGGCATTCAGTACTTC.

The rearrangement joins TRBV11-2 to TRBJ2-1; maybe TRBD2 (7 bases). The CDR3 is made up of 15 amino acids. CDR1 SGHAT and CDR2 FQNNGV come from the germline V gene. Trimming removed 5 bases from V and 2 bases from J, with 13 bases in between. The CDR3 DNA reads TGTGCCAGCAGCCGTCGGGGGGCCCCCTACAATGAGCAGTTCTTC. Translation gives CASSRRGAPYNEQFF.

The V gene is TRBV19, the J gene TRBJ2-1, with 9 bases that match TRBD1. CDR1 is LNHDA and CDR2 is SQIVND in the germline V gene (reference sequence). The CDR3 extends over 13 amino acids. Unmatched junction bases numbered 4, after V lost 5 bases and J lost 8 bases. CDR3 in amino acids: CASSPGTGYEQFF. CDR3 DNA: TGTGCCAGTAGTCCCGGGACAGGGTATGAGCAGTTCTTC.

The genes are TRBV5-1 and TRBJ2-7; 8 bases match TRBD1. The CDR3 is 14 residues long. Germline V gene lookup returns CDR1 SGHRS and CDR2 YFSETQ. After removal of 3 bases from V and 6 bases from J, the junction contained 8 bases not matched to a gene. The CDR3 region has the DNA TGCGCCAGCAGCTCACGGACAGGGAGCTCCGAGCAGTACTTC. The encoded protein is CASSSRTGSSEQYF.

The chain links TRBV4-2 to TRBJ2-1, with a weak D call TRBD1 (7 bases). Germline assignment: CDR1 LGHNA and CDR2 YNFKEQ. There are 16 residues in the CDR3. V dropped 4 bases and J dropped 10 bases, with 23 bases sitting between them. CDR3 amino acids: CASSREGKGGGEEQFF. For the CDR3, the DNA is TGTGCCAGCAGCCGGGAAGGTAAAGGGGGCGGGGAGGAGCAGTTCTTC.

V and J are TRBV3-1 (or the pseudogene TRBV3-2) and TRBJ1-2; 7 bases are shared with TRBD1. The CDR3 length is 13 residues. J lost 5 bases, V lost 4 bases, and 4 bases had no gene match. Looked up from germline, CDR1 is LGHDT and CDR2 is YNNKEL (reference sequence). In DNA form, the CDR3 reads TGTGCCAGCAGCCGACAGGGAAAATATGGCTACACCTTC. Translating it yields CASSRQGKYGYTF.